This record concerns one TCR beta chain sequence. Its cognate antigen has yet to be identified. It has no much larger one-base neighbor in the sample; base qualities were not kept. This entry comes from a study of Graves' ophthalmopathy and Graves' hyperthyroidism listed by TCRdb under 2018. Background on the whole study: Peripheral blood was collected at initial diagnosis, prior to any treatment. After sampling, hyperthyroidism patients received methimazole starting at 30 mg daily, and ophthalmopathy patients received high-dose intravenous methylprednisolone. In total, approximately 130 blood samples were TCR-sequenced: some 40 ophthalmopathy, 75 hyperthyroidism and approximately 17 hyperthyroidism-to-ophthalmopathy patients. TCR beta repertoire signatures were used to distinguish Graves' ophthalmopathy from Graves' hyperthyroidism and to predict progression to ophthalmopathy. A discovery set of 100 patients (under 45 ophthalmopathy, around 57 stable hyperthyroidism) was enrolled to explore V-J signatures distinguishing ophthalmopathy from hyperthyroidism. In more than five hyperthyroidism patients, T-cell repertoires of thyroid tissue and blood were compared. An independent validation cohort comprised under 20 hyperthyroidism patients and 15 to 17 patients who later progressed from hyperthyroidism to ophthalmopathy.

TCR beta CDR3 regions were amplified from RNA transcripts for repertoire sequencing. The first round of RT-PCR was done with HTBI primers and the Qiagen OneStep RT-PCR kit, and was followed by a second round of multiplex PCR, then size selection and purification. Libraries were sequenced paired-end with 100 bp reads on an Illumina HiSeq2000. The published analysis was carried out like this. SOAPnuke was used to process the reads, removing any read that contained adapters or uncalled bases, had a mean Phred below 15, or lacked an exact match to the constant primer or identifier. High-quality paired reads were merged with COPE v1.2.5. Unique nucleotide sequences were defined as clonotypes and aligned to IMGT TRB V, D and J references using MiTCR v1.1. The analysis was limited to V-J combinations with a frequency above 0.0001, which together covered around 99% of the repertoires. For each V-J combination, a TCR clonal expansion and chaos score was defined as the ratio of F50 clonal expansion to chaos observed in the TCRdist matrix. Welch's t-statistics and random forest were used to reduce features to about 13 V-J combinations, which were fed into a naive Bayes classifier. Thyroid-blood repertoire similarity was quantified with the Morisita-Horn index. In-frame beta chains were kept once TCRdb had trimmed the public reads at Q25 with fastp and called clones with MiXCR. Rows with one shared CDR3 protein collapse into an entry with the most common genes and DNA. The V and J calls were not made by the authors but by TCRdb's processing. The sample table shows 200,000 to 250,000 distinct CDR3 sequences, and around 42% are seen once. Approximately 44% of the sample goes to the ten largest clones.

From its cysteine to its phenylalanine, the CDR3 spans 15 amino acids. Of the read, only the CDR3 DNA is kept; its 45 bases are in frame from base 1. V is cut back by 5 bases and J by 2 bases, with 9 bases in the junction unmatched. The germline V gene provides CDR1 SGHVS and CDR2 FQNEAQ. Results the study describes overall, beyond this receptor: Most of the expanded thyroid clonotypes with a frequency above 0.001 were also detected in blood, and it was suggested that the thyroid immune response may be reflected by blood repertoires. In cross-validation, the 13-signature model distinguished ophthalmopathy from stable hyperthyroidism with 85% to 90% sensitivity and around 81% specificity, and in the test set the corresponding values were roughly 78% and 74%. No statistical method was used to predetermine the sample size, and group allocation was not hidden from the investigators. In validation, the model predicted ophthalmopathy progression with more than 55% sensitivity and about 73% specificity; 12 predicted patients were CT-confirmed with GO in a median of approximately six months.

The ophthalmopathy patients had moderately to severely active disease, with a Clinical Activity Score of 3 or higher, a NOSPECS grade of 4 or higher, and a disease duration of less than 3 months. Patients with other autoimmune diseases, uncontrolled infections, pregnancy or lactation were excluded from the study. Diagnosis was based on clinical symptoms, serum thyroxine, TRAb, thyroid ultrasound and orbital computed tomography. Using Ficoll-Paque density gradient centrifugation, PBMCs were isolated from roughly 9.2 ml of fresh peripheral blood. Total RNA was extracted using Trizol reagent, and RNA quality was checked on an Agilent 2100 Bioanalyzer.

The sequenced sample was peripheral blood. The TCR comes from an adult man with Graves' ophthalmopathy. This chain joins TRBV7-8 to TRBJ2-7; TRBD2 aligns with 7 central bases. The nucleotides read TGTGCCAGCAGCCCTATTCTGGGGAGGGCCTACGAGCAGTACTTC. Its protein product is CASSPILGRAYEQYF.